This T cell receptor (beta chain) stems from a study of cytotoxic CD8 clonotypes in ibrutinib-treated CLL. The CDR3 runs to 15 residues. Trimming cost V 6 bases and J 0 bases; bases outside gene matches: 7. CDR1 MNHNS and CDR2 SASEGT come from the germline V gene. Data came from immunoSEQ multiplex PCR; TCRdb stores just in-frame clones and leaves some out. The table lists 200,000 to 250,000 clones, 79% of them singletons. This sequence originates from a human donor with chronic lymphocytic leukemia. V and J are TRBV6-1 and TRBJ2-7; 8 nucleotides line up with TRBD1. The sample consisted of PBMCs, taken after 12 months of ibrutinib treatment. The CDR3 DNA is TGTGCCAGCAGCGACAGGGGACCCCTCTCCTACGAGCAGTACTTC. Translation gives CASSDRGPLSYEQYF.